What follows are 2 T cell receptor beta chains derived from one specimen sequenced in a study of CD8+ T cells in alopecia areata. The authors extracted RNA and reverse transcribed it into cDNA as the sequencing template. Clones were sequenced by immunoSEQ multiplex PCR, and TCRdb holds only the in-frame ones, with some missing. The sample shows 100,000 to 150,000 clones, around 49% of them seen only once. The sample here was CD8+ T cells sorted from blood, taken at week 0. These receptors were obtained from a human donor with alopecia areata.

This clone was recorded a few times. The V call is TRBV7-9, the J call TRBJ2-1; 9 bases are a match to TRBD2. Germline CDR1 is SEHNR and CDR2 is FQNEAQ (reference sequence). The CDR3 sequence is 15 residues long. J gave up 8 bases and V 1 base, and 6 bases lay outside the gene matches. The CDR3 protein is CASSLVSGGIDEQFF. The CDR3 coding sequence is TGTGCCAGCAGCTTAGTGAGCGGGGGGATCGATGAGCAGTTCTTC.

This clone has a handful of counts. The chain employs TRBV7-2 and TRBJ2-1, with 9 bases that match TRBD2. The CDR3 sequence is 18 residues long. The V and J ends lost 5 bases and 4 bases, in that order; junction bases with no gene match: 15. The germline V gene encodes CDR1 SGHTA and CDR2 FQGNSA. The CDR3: CASSTRGGSLAGYNEQFF. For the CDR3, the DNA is TGTGCCAGCAGCACGAGGGGAGGGAGTCTAGCGGGGTACAATGAGCAGTTCTTC.